This T cell receptor (beta chain) is drawn from a study of response to subunit inactivated influenza vaccine. Worth noting for this clonotype: Its antigen remains unidentified.

Study-wide points: Authors suggested each seasonal influenza vaccination recruits few new T cells.

Each CDR3 protein gets one entry after TCRdb re-called the RT-PCR reads with MiXCR. Found here are roughly 500,000 distinct CDR3 sequences, about 15% of them singletons; the top ten hold 2.5% to 3.5%. This TCR was sampled from a man in his fifties or sixties who received an inactivated influenza vaccine. The source was CD4+ T cells sorted from PBMCs, collected roughly 24 months after vaccination.

The CDR3 bases are TGTGCCACCAGCGGGTTAGGGACTGGCGAGACCCAGTACTTC. Amino acid sequence: CATSGLGTGETQYF. The V gene is TRBV15, the J gene TRBJ2-5, with D possibly matching TRBD2 (6 bases). Trimming shortened V by 5 bases and J by 5 bases, and 15 bases separated the two germline ends. The CDR3 runs 14 residues. Germline CDR1 LNHNV, CDR2 YYDKDF (reference sequence).